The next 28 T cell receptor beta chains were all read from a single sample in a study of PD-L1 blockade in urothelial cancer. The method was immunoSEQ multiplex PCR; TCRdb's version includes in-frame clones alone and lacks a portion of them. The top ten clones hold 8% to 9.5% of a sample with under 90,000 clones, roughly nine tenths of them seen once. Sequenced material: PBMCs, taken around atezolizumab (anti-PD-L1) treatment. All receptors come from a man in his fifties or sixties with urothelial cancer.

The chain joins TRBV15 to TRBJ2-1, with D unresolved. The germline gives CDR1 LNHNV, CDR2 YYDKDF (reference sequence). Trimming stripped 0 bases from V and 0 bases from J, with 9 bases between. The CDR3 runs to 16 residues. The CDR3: CATSRDLKSSYNEQFF. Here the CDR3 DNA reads TGTGCCACCAGCAGAGATCTGAAGAGCTCCTACAATGAGCAGTTCTTC.

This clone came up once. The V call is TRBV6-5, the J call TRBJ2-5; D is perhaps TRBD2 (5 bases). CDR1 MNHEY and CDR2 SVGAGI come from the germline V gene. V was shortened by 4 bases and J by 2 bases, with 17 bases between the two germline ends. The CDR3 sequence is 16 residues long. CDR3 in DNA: TGTGCCAGCAGTTCCGACCGTTGGGGAGTACAAGAGACCCAGTACTTC. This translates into CASSSDRWGVQETQYF.

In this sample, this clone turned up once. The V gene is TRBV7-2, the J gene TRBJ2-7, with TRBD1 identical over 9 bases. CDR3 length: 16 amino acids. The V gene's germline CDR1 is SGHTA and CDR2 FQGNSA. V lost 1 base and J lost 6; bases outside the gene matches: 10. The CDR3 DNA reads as TGTGCCAGCAGCTTAGACTCTCCGGGACAGGGAAGCGAGCAGTACTTC. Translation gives CASSLDSPGQGSEQYF.

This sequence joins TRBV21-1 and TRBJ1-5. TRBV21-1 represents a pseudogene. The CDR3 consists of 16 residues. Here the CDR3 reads CASSNVGVYSNQPQHF. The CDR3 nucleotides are TGTGCCAGCAGCAACGTCGGGGTCTATAGCAATCAGCCCCAGCATTTT.

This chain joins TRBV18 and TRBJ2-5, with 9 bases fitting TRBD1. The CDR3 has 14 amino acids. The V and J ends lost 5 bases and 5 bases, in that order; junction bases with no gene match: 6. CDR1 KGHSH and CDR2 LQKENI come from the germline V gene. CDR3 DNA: TGTGCCAGCTCAACGGACAGGGGTTACGAGACCCAGTACTTC. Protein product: CASSTDRGYETQYF.

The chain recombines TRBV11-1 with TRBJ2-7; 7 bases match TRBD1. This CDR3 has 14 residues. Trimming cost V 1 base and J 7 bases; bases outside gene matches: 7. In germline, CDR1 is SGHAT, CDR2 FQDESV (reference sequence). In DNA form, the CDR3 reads TGTGCCAGCAGCTTAGAAAGCGACAGGGTTGAGCAGTACTTC. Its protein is CASSLESDRVEQYF.

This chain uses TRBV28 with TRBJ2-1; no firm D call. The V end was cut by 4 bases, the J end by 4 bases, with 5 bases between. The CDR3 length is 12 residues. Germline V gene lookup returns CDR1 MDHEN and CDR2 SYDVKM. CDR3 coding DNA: TGTGCCAGCAGTTCCCTATACAATGAGCAGTTCTTC. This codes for CASSSLYNEQFF.

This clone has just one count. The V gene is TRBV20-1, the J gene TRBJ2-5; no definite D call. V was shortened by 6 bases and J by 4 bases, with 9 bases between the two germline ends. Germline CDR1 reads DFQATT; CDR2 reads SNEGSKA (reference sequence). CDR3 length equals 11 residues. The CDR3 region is CSAPSGETQYF. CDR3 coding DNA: TGCAGTGCCCCCTCAGGAGAGACCCAGTACTTC.

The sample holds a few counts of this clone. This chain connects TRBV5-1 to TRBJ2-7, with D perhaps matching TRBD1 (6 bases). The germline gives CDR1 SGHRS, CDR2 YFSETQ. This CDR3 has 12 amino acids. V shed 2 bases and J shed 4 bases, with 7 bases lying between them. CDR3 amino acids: CASSLTGYEQYF. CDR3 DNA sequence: TGCGCCAGCAGCTTAACAGGGTACGAGCAGTACTTC.

The CDR3 here is CASGKTGGQETQYF. CDR3 bases: TGTGCCAGCGGGAAAACGGGGGGCCAAGAGACCCAGTACTTC. The chain combines TRBV7-3 with TRBJ2-5; 7 bases align to TRBD2. The CDR3 is 14 residues long. V was clipped by 8 bases and J by 1 base; unmatched bases: 7. Germline V gene sequence: CDR1 SGHTA, CDR2 FQGTGA.

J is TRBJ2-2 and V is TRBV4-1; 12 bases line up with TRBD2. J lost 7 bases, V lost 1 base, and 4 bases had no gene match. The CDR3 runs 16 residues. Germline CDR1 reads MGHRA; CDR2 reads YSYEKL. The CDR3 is CASSQGLAGVLGELFF. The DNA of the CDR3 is TGCGCCAGCAGCCAAGGACTAGCGGGAGTTCTCGGGGAGCTGTTTTTT.

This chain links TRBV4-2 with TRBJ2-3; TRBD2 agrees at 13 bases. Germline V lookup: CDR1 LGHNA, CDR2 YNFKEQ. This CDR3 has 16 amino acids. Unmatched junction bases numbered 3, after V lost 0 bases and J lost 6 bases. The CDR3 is CASSQDWTSGSDTQYF. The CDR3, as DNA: TGTGCCAGCAGCCAAGATTGGACTAGCGGGAGTGATACGCAGTATTTT.

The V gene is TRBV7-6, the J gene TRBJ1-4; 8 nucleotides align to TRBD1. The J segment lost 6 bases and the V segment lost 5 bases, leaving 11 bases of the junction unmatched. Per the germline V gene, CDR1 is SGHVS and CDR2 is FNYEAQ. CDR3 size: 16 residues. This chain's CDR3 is CASSPHTYRGDEKLFF. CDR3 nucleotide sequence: TGTGCCAGCAGCCCCCATACCTACAGGGGGGATGAAAAACTGTTTTTT.

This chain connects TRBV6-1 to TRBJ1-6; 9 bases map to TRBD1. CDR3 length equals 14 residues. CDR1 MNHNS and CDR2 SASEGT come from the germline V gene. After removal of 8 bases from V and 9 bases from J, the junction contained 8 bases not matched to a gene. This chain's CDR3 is CASSRTGVVSPLHF. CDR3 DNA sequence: TGTGCCAGCTCCAGGACAGGGGTTGTTTCACCCCTCCACTTT.

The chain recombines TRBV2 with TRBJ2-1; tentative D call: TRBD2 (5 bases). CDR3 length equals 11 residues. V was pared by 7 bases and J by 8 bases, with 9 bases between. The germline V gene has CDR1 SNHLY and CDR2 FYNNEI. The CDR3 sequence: CASTSGHEQFF. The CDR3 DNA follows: TGTGCCAGCACGAGCGGCCATGAGCAGTTCTTC.

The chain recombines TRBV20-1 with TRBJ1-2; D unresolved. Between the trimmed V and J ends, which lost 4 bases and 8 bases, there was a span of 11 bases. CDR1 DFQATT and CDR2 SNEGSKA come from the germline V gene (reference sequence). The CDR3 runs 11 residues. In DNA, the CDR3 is TGCAGTGCTAATGGGCCGATGGGCTACACCTTC. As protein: CSANGPMGYTF.

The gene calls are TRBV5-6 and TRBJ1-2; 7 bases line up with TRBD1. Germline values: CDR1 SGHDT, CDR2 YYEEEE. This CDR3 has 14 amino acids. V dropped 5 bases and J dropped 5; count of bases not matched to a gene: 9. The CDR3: CASRLTGSGYGYTF. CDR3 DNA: TGTGCCAGCAGATTGACAGGGTCCGGATATGGCTACACCTTC.

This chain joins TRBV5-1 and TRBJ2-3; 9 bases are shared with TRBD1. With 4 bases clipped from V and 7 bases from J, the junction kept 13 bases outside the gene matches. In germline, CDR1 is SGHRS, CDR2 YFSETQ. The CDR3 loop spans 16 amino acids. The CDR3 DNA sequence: TGCGCCAGCAGCCCCGCCGGGACAGGGATCTTGTATACGCAGTATTTT. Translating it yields CASSPAGTGILYTQYF.

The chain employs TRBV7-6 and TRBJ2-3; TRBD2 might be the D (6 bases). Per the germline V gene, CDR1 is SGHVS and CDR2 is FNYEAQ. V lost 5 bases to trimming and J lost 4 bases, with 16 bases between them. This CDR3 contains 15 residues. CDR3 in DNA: TGTGCCAGCAGCGTCGGGACTCTCGCGGCAGATACGCAGTATTTT. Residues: CASSVGTLAADTQYF.

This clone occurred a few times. CDR3 in amino acids: CASSQAPVSGNTIYF. The CDR3 DNA sequence: TGCGCCAGCAGCCAAGCACCAGTCTCTGGAAACACCATATATTTT. The gene calls are TRBV4-1 and TRBJ1-3, with D unclear. V dropped 1 base and J dropped 0 bases, with 7 bases sitting between them. CDR3 length: 15 amino acids. The V gene's germline CDR1 is MGHRA and CDR2 YSYEKL.

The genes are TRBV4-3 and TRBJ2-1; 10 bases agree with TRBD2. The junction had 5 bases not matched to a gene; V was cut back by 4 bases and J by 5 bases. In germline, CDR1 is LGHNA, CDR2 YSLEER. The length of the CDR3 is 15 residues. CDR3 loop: CASSPRLAGNNEQFF. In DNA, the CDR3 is TGCGCCAGCAGCCCGCGACTAGCGGGTAACAATGAGCAGTTCTTC.

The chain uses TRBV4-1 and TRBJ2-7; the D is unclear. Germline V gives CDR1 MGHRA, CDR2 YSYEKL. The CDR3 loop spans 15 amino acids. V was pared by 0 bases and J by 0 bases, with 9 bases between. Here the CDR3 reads CASSQDLTSSYEQYF. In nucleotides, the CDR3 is TGCGCCAGCAGCCAAGACCTTACGAGCTCCTACGAGCAGTACTTC.

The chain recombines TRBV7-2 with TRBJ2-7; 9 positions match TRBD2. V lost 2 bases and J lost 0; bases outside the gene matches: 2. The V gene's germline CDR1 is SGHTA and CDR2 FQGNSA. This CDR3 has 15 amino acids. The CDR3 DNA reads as TGTGCCAGCAGCTTAAGCGGGGGGTACTCCTACGAGCAGTACTTC. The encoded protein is CASSLSGGYSYEQYF.

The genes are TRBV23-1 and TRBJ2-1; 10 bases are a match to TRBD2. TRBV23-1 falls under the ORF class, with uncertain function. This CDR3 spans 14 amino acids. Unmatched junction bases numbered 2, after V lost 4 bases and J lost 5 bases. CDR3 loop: CASSRLAGNNEQFF. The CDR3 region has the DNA TGCGCCAGCAGTCGACTAGCGGGCAACAATGAGCAGTTCTTC.

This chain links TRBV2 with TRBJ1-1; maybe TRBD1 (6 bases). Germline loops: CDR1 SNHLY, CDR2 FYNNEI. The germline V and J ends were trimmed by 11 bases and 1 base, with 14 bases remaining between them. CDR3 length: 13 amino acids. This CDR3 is CAGGGRRNTEAFF. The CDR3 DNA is TGTGCCGGGGGCGGACGGAGGAACACTGAAGCTTTCTTT. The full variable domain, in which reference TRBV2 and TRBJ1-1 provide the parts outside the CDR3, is EPEVTQTPSHQVTQMGQEVILRCVPISNHLYFYWYRQILGQKVEFLVSFYNNEISEKSEIFDDQFSVERPDGSNFTLKIRSTKLEDSAMYFCAGGGRRNTEAFFGQGTRLTVV.

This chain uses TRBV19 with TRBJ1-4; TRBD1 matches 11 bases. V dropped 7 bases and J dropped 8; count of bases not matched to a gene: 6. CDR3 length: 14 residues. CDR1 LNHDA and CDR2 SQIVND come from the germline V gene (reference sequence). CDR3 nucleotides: TGTGCCAGTACTTGGGGACAGGGGGGAGAAAAACTGTTTTTT. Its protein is CASTWGQGGEKLFF.

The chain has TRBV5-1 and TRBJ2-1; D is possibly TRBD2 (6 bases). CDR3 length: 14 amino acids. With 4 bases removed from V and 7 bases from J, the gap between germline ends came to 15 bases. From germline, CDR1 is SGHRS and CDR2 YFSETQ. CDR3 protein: CASSAGTAGNEQFF. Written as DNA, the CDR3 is TGCGCCAGCAGCGCAGGGACCGCGGGGAATGAGCAGTTCTTC.

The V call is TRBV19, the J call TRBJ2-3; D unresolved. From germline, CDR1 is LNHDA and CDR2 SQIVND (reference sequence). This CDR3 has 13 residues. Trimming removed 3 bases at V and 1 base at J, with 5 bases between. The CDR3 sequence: CASSIQGTDTQYF. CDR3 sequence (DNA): TGTGCCAGTAGTATTCAGGGCACAGATACGCAGTATTTT.